Presented here are 9 T cell receptor beta chains from one specimen sequenced in a study of blood T cells in healthy people across ages. It was with a sample-barcoded 5' primer and a J-beta primer mix that a second PCR of roughly 7 to 12 cycles was run. A single record per CDR3 protein comes from TCRdb applying MiXCR to the 5' RACE reads. The sample carries about 1,500,000 distinct CDR3 sequences, around 39% recorded once. Sequencing used blood. Source of these receptors: a woman aged 18-29 years in good health.

This chain uses TRBV12-3 or TRBV12-4 with TRBJ2-1, with 10 bases aligning to TRBD1. The assigned J gene may be wrong: the sequence end matches TRBJ2-7 better. This CDR3 is 15 amino acids long. CDR3 loop: CASTLTGGSYNEQYF. In DNA form, the CDR3 reads TGTGCCAGCACCTTGACAGGGGGCTCCTACAATGAGCAGTACTTC.

The chain carries TRBV20-1 and TRBJ2-5; D perhaps matches TRBD2 (7 bases). Germline V CDR1 and CDR2: DFQATT, SNEGSKA (reference sequence). The CDR3 sequence is 17 residues long. V gave up 5 bases and J gave up 1 base, with 23 bases separating them. CDR3 region: CSAPKVTRRGPQETQYF. The CDR3 DNA reads as TGCAGTGCTCCTAAGGTCACGCGGCGGGGGCCCCAAGAGACCCAGTACTTC.

This clonotype has more than one count but fewer than ten. The chain joins TRBV7-2 to TRBJ2-3; TRBD1 agrees at 8 bases. The CDR3 covers 15 residues. Per the germline V gene, CDR1 is SGHTA and CDR2 is FQGNSA. V trimming: 0 bases; J trimming: 2 bases; junction bases outside the gene matches: 1. The CDR3 spells CASSLAGQATDTQYF. The CDR3 DNA is TGTGCCAGCAGCTTAGCGGGACAGGCCACAGATACGCAGTATTTT.

CDR3 bases: TGTGCCAGCAGTGAATTGACGGGGGTAGGAACTGAAGCTTTCTTT. It translates to CASSELTGVGTEAFF. The chain links TRBV2 to TRBJ1-1; maybe TRBD1 (5 bases). Germline V gene sequence: CDR1 SNHLY, CDR2 FYNNEI. There are 15 residues in the CDR3. Trimming removed 2 bases from V and 5 bases from J, with 15 bases in between.

This chain links TRBV14 with TRBJ2-5; D remains unclear. The J call may be mistaken, given a closer DNA end match to TRBJ2-7. The length of the CDR3 is 15 residues. CDR1 and CDR2 from the germline V gene are SGHDN and FVKESK. CDR3 region: CASSQVQGVTYEQYF. As DNA, the CDR3 is TGTGCCAGCAGCCAAGTGCAAGGCGTCACCTACGAGCAGTACTTC.

This clonotype was observed a few times. V usage is TRBV2 and J usage is TRBJ2-5; D perhaps matches TRBD2 (5 bases). The germline V gene encodes CDR1 SNHLY and CDR2 FYNNEI. Between the trimmed V and J ends, which lost 6 bases and 4 bases, there was a span of 18 bases. The CDR3 sequence is 15 residues long. The CDR3 reads CASSSWLGVRETQYF. The CDR3 coding sequence is TGTGCCAGCAGCTCATGGCTCGGGGTTCGAGAGACCCAGTACTTC.

This clonotype was counted a few times. V and J are TRBV7-2 and TRBJ2-7; D is undetermined. Germline loops: CDR1 SGHTA, CDR2 FQGNSA. This CDR3 has 12 amino acids. V was pared by 5 bases and J by 5 bases, with 10 bases between. The CDR3: CASSQGRNEQYF. Here the CDR3 DNA reads TGTGCCAGCAGCCAAGGCAGGAACGAGCAGTACTTC.

V and J are TRBV20-1 and TRBJ1-5; D gene ambiguous. The V end was cut by 3 bases, the J end by 4 bases, with 4 bases between. This CDR3 is built from 11 residues. Germline CDR1 DFQATT, CDR2 SNEGSKA (reference sequence). The CDR3 sequence: CSASSNQPQHF. The CDR3 bases are TGCAGTGCTAGCTCAAATCAGCCCCAGCATTTT.

This chain uses TRBV28 with TRBJ1-1, with D unclear. The germline V and J ends were trimmed by 7 bases and 8 bases, with 17 bases remaining between them. CDR1 and CDR2 from the germline V gene are MDHEN and SYDVKM. The CDR3 runs 13 residues. CDR3 coding DNA: TGTGCCAGCATTGATTTGACCAGGTCCGAAGCTTTCTTT. This codes for CASIDLTRSEAFF.